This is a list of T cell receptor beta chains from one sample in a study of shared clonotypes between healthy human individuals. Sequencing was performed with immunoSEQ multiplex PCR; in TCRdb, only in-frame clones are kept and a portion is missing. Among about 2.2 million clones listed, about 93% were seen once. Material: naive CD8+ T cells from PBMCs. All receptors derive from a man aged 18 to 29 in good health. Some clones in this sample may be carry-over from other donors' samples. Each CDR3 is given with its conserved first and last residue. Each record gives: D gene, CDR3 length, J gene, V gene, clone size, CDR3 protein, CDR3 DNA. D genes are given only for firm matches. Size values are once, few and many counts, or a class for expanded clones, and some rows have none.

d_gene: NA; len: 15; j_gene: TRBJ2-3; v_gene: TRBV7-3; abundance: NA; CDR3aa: CASSLGYGRTDTQYF; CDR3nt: TGTGCCAGCAGTCTAGGGTACGGGCGCACAGATACGCAGTATTTT
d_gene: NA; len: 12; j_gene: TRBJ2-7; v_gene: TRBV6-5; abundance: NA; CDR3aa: CASSYGGNEQYF; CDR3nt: TGTGCCAGCAGTTATGGAGGAAACGAGCAGTACTTC
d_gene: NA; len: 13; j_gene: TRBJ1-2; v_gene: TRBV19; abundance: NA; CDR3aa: CASTIPGAGHDTF; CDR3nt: TGTGCCAGTACCATACCCGGGGCCGGGCACGACACCTTC
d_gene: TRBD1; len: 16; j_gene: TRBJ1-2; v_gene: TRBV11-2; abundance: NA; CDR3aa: CASTLGTGISNYGYTF; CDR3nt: TGTGCCAGCACCCTCGGGACAGGAATTTCTAACTATGGCTACACCTTC
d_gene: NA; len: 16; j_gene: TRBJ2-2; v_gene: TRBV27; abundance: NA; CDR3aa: CASSLVRRGGTGELFF; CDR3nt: TGTGCCAGCAGTCTCGTCCGGAGGGGAGGAACCGGGGAGCTGTTTTTT
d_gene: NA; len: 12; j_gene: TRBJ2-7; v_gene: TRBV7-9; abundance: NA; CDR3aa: CASSPSLNEQYF; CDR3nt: TGTGCCAGCAGCCCATCCCTGAACGAGCAGTACTTC
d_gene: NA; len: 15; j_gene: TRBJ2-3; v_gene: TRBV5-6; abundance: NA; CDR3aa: CASSSPSGAADTQYF; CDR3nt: TGTGCCAGCAGCTCTCCTAGTGGAGCAGCGGATACGCAGTATTTT
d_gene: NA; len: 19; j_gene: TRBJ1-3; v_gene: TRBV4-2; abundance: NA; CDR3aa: CASSQVVTVSPLAGNTIYF; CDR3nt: TGTGCCAGCAGCCAAGTAGTAACGGTATCCCCCCTCGCTGGAAACACCATATATTTT
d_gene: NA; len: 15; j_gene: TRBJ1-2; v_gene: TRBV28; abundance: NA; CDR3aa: CASLPDPLSTYGYTF; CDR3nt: TGTGCCAGCCTCCCTGATCCACTCTCAACCTATGGCTACACCTTC
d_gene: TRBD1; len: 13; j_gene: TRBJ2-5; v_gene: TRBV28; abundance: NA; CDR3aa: CASRDRERETQYF; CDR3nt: TGTGCCAGCAGGGACAGGGAAAGGGAGACCCAGTACTTC
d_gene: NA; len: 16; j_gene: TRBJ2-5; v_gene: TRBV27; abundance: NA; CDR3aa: CASTPSPGLPEGTQYF; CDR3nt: TGTGCCAGCACGCCCTCCCCCGGGCTACCGGAGGGGACCCAGTACTTC
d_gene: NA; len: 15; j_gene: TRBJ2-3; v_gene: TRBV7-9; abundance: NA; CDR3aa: CASSKGLLESDTQYF; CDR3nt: TGTGCCAGCAGCAAGGGACTCTTAGAATCCGATACGCAGTATTTT
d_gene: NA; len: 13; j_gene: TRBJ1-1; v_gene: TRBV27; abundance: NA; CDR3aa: CASSPVPGTEAFF; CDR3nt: TGTGCCAGCAGTCCTGTCCCTGGGACTGAAGCTTTCTTT
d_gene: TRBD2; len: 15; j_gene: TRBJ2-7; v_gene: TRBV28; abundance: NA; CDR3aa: CASNSRLAVYYEQYF; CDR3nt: TGTGCCAGCAACTCGCGGCTAGCGGTTTACTACGAGCAGTACTTC
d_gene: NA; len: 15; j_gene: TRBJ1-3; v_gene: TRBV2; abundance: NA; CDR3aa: CASSEGGASGNTIYF; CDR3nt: TGTGCCAGCAGTGAAGGAGGTGCCTCTGGAAACACCATATATTTT
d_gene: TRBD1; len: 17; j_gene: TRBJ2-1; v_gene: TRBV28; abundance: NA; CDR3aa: CASSSPRIGQGLVEQFF; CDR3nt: TGTGCCAGCAGTTCTCCTAGAATCGGACAGGGTTTGGTTGAGCAGTTCTTC
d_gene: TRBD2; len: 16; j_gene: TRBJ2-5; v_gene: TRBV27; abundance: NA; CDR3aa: CASSLSVSLAGETQYF; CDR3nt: TGTGCCAGCAGTTTATCCGTTTCACTAGCGGGCGAGACCCAGTACTTC
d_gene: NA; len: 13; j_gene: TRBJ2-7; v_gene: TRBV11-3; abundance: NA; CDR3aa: CASSLGSGGEQYF; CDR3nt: TGTGCCAGCAGCTTAGGATCTGGGGGCGAGCAGTACTTC
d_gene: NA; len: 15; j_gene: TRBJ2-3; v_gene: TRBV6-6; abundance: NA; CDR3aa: CASSYSDGRGNTQYF; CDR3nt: TGTGCCAGCAGTTACTCGGACGGGAGAGGGAATACGCAGTATTTT
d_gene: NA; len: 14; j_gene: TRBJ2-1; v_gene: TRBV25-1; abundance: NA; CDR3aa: CASSESDPYNEQFF; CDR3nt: TGTGCCAGCAGTGAATCGGATCCATACAATGAGCAGTTCTTC
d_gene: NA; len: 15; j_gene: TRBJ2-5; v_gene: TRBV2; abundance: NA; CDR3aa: CASRIGITAGETQYF; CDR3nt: TGTGCCAGCAGGATCGGGATTACCGCAGGGGAGACCCAGTACTTC
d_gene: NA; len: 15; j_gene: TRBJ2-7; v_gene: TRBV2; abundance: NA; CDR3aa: CASRDRGTDLFEQYF; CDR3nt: TGTGCCAGCAGAGATCGTGGGACGGACCTCTTCGAGCAGTACTTC
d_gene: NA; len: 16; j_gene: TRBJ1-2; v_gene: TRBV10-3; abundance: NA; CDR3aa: CAISPGRAAINYGYTF; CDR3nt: TGTGCCATCAGCCCCGGGAGGGCAGCTATTAACTATGGCTACACCTTC
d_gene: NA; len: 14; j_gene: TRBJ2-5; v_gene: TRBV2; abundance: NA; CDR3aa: CASEGTGLQETQYF; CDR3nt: TGTGCCAGCGAAGGGACCGGCCTACAAGAGACCCAGTACTTC
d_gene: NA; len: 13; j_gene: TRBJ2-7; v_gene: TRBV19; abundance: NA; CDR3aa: CASSTRDSYEQYF; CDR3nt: TGTGCCAGTAGTACGCGGGACAGCTACGAGCAGTACTTC
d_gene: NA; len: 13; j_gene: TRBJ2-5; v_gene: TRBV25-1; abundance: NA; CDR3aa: CASMTGSKETQYF; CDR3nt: TGTGCCAGCATGACGGGGAGTAAAGAGACCCAGTACTTC
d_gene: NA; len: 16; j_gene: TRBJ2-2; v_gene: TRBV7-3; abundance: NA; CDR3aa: CASSLKPGDHTGELFF; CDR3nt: TGTGCCAGCAGCTTAAAGCCGGGAGACCACACCGGGGAGCTGTTTTTT
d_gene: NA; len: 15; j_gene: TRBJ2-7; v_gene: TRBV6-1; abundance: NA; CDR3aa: CASSEVGLGSYEQYF; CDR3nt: TGTGCCAGCAGTGAAGTCGGCCTAGGCTCCTACGAGCAGTACTTC
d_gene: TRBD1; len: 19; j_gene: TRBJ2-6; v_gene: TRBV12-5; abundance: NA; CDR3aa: CASGLTRTGGALGANVLTF; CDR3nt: TGTGCTAGTGGTTTGACCCGGACAGGGGGCGCCTTGGGGGCCAACGTCCTGACTTTC
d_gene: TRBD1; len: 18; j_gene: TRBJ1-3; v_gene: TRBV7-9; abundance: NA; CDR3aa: CASSLQLGEQGAGNTIYF; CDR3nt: TGTGCCAGCAGCCTCCAACTAGGGGAACAGGGGGCAGGGAACACCATATATTTT
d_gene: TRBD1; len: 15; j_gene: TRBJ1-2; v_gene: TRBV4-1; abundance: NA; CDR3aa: CASSQDSTGIGGYTF; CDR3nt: TGCGCCAGCAGCCAAGATTCGACAGGGATCGGTGGCTACACCTTC
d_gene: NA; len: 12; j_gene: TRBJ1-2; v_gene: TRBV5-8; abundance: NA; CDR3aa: CASSFGTLGYTF; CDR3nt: TGTGCCAGCAGCTTCGGGACGCTGGGCTACACCTTC
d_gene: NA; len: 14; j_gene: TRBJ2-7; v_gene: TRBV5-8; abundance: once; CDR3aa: CASSLVRLYYEQYF; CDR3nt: TGTGCCAGCAGCTTGGTACGACTTTACTACGAGCAGTACTTC